This T cell receptor beta chain was identified during a study of cytotoxic CD8 clonotypes in ibrutinib-treated CLL. Study-wide points: Clonality rose at ibrutinib response, held steady in sustained remission, and fell toward baseline at progression.

The CDR3 length is 15 residues. Germline CDR1 is SGHVS and CDR2 is FNYEAQ. The junction had 8 bases not matched to a gene; V was cut back by 5 bases and J by 3 bases. A remark on this clone: Its target is not known.

The repertoire was sequenced with immunoSEQ multiplex PCR; TCRdb's copy has only in-frame clones and lacks some. The data hold approximately 280,000 clones, with 76% observed a single time. The rearrangement links TRBV7-6 to TRBJ2-7; 9 nucleotides agree with TRBD2. The TCR originated in a human donor with chronic lymphocytic leukemia. The starting material was PBMCs, obtained at disease progression, from a patient treated with ibrutinib. The CDR3 reads CASSLASGVLYEQYF. As DNA, the CDR3 is TGTGCCAGCAGCCTCGCTAGCGGGGTTCTCTACGAGCAGTACTTC.